This note documents a single T cell receptor beta chain sequence. The CDR3 is made up of 17 amino acids. Trimming shortened V by 0 bases and J by 1 base, and 13 bases separated the two germline ends. The entry originates in a study of blood T cell repertoires in COVID-19. Profiled with immunoSEQ multiplex PCR; TCRdb holds only in-frame clones, not every one. In the table there are approximately 49,000 clones, roughly 88% of which are singletons. The chain employs TRBV23-1 and TRBJ1-5; D might be TRBD1 (5 bases). TRBV23-1 is an open reading frame whose function is uncertain. This TCR came from a man in his fifties or sixties with active COVID-19. The sequenced material came from peripheral blood. The CDR3 bases are TGCGCCAGCAGTCAATCGAAGGGGACTAGAAGCAATCAGCCCCAGCATTTT. Its translation is CASSQSKGTRSNQPQHF.